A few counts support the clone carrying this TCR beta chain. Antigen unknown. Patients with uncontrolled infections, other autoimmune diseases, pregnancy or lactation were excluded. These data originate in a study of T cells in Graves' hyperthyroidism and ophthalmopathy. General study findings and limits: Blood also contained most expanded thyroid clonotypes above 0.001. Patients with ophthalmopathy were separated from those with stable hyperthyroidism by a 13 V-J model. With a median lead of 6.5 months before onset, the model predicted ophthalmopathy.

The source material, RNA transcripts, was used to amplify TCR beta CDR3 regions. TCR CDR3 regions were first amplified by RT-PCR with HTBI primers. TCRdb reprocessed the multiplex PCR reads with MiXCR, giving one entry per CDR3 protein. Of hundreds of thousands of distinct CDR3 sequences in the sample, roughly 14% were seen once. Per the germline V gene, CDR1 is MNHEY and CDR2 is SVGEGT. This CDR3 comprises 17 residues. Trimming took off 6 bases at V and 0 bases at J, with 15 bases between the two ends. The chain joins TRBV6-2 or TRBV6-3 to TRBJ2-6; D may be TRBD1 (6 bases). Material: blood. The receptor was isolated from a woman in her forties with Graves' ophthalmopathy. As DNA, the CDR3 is TGTGCCAGCAGAAATGACAGGACAAGCTCTGGGGCCAACGTCCTGACTTTC. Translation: CASRNDRTSSGANVLTF.